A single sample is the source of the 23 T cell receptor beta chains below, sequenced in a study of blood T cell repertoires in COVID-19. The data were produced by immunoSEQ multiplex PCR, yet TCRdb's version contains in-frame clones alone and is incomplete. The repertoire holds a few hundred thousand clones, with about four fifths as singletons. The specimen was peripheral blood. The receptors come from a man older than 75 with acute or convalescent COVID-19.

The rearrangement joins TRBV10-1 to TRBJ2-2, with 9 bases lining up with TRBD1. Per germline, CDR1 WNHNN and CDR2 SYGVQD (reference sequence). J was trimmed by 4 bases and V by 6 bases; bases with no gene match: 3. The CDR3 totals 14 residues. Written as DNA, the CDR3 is TGCGCCAGCAGACAGGGGGCCGGCACCGGGGAGCTGTTTTTT. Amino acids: CASRQGAGTGELFF.

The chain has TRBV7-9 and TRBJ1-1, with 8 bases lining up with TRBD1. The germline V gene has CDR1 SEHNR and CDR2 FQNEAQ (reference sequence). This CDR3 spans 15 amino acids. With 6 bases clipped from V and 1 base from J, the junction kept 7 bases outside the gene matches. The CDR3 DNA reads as TGTGCCAGCAGGGAAGCCGGGACAGGGAACACTGAAGCTTTCTTT. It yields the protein CASREAGTGNTEAFF.

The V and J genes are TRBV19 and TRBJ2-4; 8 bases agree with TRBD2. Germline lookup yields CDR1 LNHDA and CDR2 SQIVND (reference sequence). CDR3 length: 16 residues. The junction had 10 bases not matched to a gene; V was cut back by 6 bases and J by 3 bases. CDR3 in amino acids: CASSRRGASVKNIQYF. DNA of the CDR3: TGTGCCAGTAGCCGGCGGGGGGCCTCGGTCAAAAACATTCAGTACTTC. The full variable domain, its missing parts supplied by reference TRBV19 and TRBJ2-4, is DGGITQSPKYLFRKEGQNVTLSCEQNLNHDAMYWYRQDPGQGLRLIYYSQIVNDFQKGDIAEGYSVSREKKESFPLTVTSAQKNPTAFYLCASSRRGASVKNIQYFGAGTRLSVL.

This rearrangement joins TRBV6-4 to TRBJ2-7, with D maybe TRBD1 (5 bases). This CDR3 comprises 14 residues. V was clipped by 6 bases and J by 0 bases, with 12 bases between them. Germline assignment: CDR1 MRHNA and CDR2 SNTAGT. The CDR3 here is CASRATVSSYEQYF. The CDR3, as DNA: TGTGCCAGCAGAGCGACAGTCAGCTCCTACGAGCAGTACTTC.

This CDR3 reads CASSPGQQETQYF. The CDR3 coding sequence is TGTGCCAGCAGCCCCGGACAGCAAGAGACCCAGTACTTC. V gene TRBV11-3 combines with J gene TRBJ2-5, with D perhaps matching TRBD1 (6 bases). The CDR3 is 13 amino acids. Trimming left V 5 bases short and J 2 bases short, with 9 bases between. Germline CDR1 SGHNT, CDR2 YENEEA.

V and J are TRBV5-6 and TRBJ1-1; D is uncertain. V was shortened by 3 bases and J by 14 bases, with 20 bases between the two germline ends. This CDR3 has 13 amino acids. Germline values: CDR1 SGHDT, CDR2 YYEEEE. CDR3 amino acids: CASSWEERGPTFF. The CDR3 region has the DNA TGTGCCAGCAGCTGGGAGGAAAGAGGACCAACCTTCTTT.

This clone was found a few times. The CDR3 DNA follows: TGTGCCAGCAGCTCCACAGGGAGTGGGAATTCACCCCTCCACTTT. Its protein product is CASSSTGSGNSPLHF. This chain joins TRBV7-6 and TRBJ1-6; D might be TRBD1 (6 bases). The V gene lost 4 bases and the J gene lost 7 bases, with 14 bases spanning the gap. Germline lookup yields CDR1 SGHVS and CDR2 FNYEAQ. CDR3 length: 15 amino acids.

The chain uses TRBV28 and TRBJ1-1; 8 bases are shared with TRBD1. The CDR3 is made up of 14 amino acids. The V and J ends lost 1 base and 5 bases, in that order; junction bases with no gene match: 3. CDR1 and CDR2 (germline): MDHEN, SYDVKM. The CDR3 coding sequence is TGTGCCAGCAGTTTATCGACAGGGGTAACTGAAGCTTTCTTT. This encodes CASSLSTGVTEAFF.

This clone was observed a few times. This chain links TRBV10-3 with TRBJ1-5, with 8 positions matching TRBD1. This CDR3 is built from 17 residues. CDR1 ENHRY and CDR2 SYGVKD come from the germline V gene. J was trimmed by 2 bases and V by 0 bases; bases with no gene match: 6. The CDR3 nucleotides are TGTGCCATCAGTGAGTCCTCCAGGGGGCCTGGCAATCAGCCCCAGCATTTT. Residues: CAISESSRGPGNQPQHF.

In DNA, the CDR3 is TGTGCCAGCAGGGTGACAGGGGTTGGGGGCACTGAAGCTTTCTTT. Amino acid sequence: CASRVTGVGGTEAFF. The chain joins TRBV6-5 to TRBJ1-1; the match to TRBD1 covers 8 bases. This CDR3 comprises 15 residues. J lost 4 bases, V lost 6 bases, and 10 bases had no gene match. CDR1 is MNHEY, CDR2 SVGAGI, per germline.

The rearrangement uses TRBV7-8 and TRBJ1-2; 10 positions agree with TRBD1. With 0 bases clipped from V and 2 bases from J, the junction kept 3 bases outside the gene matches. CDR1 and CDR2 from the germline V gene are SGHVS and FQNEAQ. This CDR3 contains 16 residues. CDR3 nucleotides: TGTGCCAGCAGCTTAGCGACAGGGGGCCTGAACTATGGCTACACCTTC. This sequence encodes CASSLATGGLNYGYTF.

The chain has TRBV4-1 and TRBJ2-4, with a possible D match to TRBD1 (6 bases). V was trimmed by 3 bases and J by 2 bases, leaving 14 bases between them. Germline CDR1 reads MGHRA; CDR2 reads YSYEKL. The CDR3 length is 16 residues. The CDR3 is CASSHIPGDTKNIQYF. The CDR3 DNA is TGCGCCAGCAGCCACATCCCAGGGGATACCAAAAACATTCAGTACTTC.

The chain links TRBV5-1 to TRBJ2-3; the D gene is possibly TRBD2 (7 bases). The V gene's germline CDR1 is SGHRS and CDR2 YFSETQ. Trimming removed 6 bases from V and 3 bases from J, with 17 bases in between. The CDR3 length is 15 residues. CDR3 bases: TGCGCCAGCACCGCGAGGGGGGGCTCAACAGATACGCAGTATTTT. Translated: CASTARGGSTDTQYF.

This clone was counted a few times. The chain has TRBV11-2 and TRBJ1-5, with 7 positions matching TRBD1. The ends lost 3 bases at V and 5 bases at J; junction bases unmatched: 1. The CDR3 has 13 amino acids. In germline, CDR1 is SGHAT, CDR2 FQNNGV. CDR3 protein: CASSFGTDQPQHF. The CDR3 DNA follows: TGTGCCAGCAGCTTTGGGACAGATCAGCCCCAGCATTTT.

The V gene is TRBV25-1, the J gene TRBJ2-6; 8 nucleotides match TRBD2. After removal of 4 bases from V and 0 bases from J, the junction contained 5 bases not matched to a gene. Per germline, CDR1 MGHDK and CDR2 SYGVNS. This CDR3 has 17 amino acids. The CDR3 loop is CASSVGRGDSGANVLTF. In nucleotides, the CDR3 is TGTGCCAGCAGTGTCGGGAGGGGGGACTCTGGGGCCAACGTCCTGACTTTC.

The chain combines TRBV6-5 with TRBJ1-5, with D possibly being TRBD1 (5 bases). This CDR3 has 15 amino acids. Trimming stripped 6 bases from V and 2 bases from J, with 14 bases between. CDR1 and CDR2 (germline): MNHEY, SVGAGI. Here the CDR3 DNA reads TGTGCCAGCAGCCCCGCGGGGGGGGGCAATCAGCCCCAGCATTTT. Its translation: CASSPAGGGNQPQHF.

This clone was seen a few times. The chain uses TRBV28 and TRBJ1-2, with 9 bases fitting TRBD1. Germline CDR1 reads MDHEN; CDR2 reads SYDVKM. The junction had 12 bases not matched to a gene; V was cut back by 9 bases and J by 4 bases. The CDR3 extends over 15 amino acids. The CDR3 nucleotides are TGTGCCAGTCGAGCCGGGACAGGGATGGCCTATGGCTACACCTTC. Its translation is CASRAGTGMAYGYTF.

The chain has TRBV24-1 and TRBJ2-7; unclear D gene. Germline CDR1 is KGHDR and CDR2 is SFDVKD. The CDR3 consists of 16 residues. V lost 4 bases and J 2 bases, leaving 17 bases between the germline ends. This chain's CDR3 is CATSDSDTDYAYEQYF. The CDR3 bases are TGTGCCACCAGTGACTCCGACACAGATTACGCCTACGAGCAGTACTTC.

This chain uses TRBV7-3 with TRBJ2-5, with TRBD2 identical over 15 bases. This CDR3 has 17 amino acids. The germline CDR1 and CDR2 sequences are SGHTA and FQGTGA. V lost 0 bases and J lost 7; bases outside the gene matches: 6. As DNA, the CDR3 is TGTGCCAGCAGCTTAACGGGACTAGCGGGAGGAGCGGTGACCCAGTACTTC. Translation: CASSLTGLAGGAVTQYF. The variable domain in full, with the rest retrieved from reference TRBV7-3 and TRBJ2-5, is GAGVSQTPSNKVTEKGKYVELRCDPISGHTALYWYRQSLGQGPEFLIYFQGTGAADDSGLPNDRFFAVRPEGSVSTLKIQRTERGDSAVYLCASSLTGLAGGAVTQYFGPGTRLLVL.

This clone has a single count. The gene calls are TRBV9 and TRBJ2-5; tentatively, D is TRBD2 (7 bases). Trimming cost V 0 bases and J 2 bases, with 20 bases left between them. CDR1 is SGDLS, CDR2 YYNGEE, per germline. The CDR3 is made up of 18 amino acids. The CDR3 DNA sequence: TGTGCCAGCAGCGTAGCGTGGGGCGGGAGAGGGGGGCAAGAGACCCAGTACTTC. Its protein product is CASSVAWGGRGGQETQYF. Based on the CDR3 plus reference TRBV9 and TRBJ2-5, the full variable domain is DSGVTQTPKHLITATGQRVTLRCSPRSGDLSVYWYQQSLDQGLQFLIQYYNGEERAKGNILERFSAQQFPDLHSELNLSSLELGDSALYFCASSVAWGGRGGQETQYFGPGTRLLVL.

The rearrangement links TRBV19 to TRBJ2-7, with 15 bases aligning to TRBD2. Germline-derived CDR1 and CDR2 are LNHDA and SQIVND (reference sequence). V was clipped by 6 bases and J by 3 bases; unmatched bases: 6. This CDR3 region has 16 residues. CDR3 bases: TGTGCCAGTAGCTCCTGGGGACTAGCGGGGGGCTACGAGCAGTACTTC. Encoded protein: CASSSWGLAGGYEQYF.

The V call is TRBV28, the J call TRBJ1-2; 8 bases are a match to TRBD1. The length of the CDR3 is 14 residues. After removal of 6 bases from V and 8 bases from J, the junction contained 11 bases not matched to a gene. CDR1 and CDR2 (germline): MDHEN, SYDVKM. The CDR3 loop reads CASSRDGTGRGYTF. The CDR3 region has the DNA TGTGCCAGCAGCCGAGATGGGACAGGTAGGGGCTACACCTTC.

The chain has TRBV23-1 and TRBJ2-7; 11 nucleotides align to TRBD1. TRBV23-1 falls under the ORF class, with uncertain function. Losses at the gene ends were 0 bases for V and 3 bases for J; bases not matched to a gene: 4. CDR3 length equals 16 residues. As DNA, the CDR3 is TGCGCCAGCAGTCAATCCTCGGGACAGGGGGACTACGAGCAGTACTTC. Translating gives CASSQSSGQGDYEQYF.